The next 21 T cell receptor beta chains were all read from a single sample in a study of cytomegalovirus exposure and HLA in healthy donors. Primers included in the PCR were 60 Vbeta and 13 Jbeta primers. The data were produced by immunoSEQ multiplex PCR, yet TCRdb's version contains in-frame clones alone and is incomplete. The sample carries approximately 140,000 clones, roughly three quarters recorded once. Sequencing was done on a sample of PBMCs. These receptors were obtained from a young woman in good health and CMV-seronegative.

This rearrangement joins TRBV30 to TRBJ1-2; D call uncertain. Germline loops: CDR1 GTSNPN, CDR2 SVGIG (reference sequence). This CDR3 contains 12 residues. Trimming pared 5 bases from V and 8 bases from J, leaving 15 bases between. The CDR3 DNA reads TGTGCCTGGTCGACCTCTCCCGGGGGCTACACCTTC. It is translated as CAWSTSPGGYTF.

On this clone: One end of the junction does not line up with germline, which may come from a read error. The V gene is TRBV7-9, the J gene TRBJ2-7, with D tentatively TRBD1 (5 bases). Germline CDR1 SEHNR, CDR2 FQNEAQ (reference sequence). There are 13 residues in the CDR3. DNA for the CDR3: TGTTCCAGCCCCTTAGAAGGGGCGCACGAGCAGTACTTC. This sequence encodes CSSPLEGAHEQYF.

The V and J genes are TRBV29-1 and TRBJ2-2; TRBD1 is a possible D gene (7 bases). V was shortened by 3 bases and J by 3 bases, with 11 bases between the two germline ends. The CDR3 runs to 14 residues. The germline V gene encodes CDR1 SQVTM and CDR2 ANQGSEA. The CDR3 sequence: CSVDGRGDTGELFF. CDR3 coding DNA: TGCAGCGTTGACGGCAGGGGGGACACCGGGGAGCTGTTTTTT.

The chain joins TRBV29-1 to TRBJ1-1; TRBD1 is a possible D gene (6 bases). This CDR3 is 16 amino acids long. Trimming pared 8 bases from V and 0 bases from J, leaving 22 bases between. Germline loops: CDR1 SQVTM, CDR2 ANQGSEA. The CDR3 DNA is TGCAGCTCTTCGGGACAAGCAACCTTCATGAACACTGAAGCTTTCTTT. Translation: CSSSGQATFMNTEAFF.

The chain carries TRBV5-1 and TRBJ2-6; D not resolved. Trimming pared 0 bases from V and 0 bases from J, leaving 4 bases between. Germline assignment: CDR1 SGHRS and CDR2 YFSETQ. This CDR3 spans 15 amino acids. The CDR3 DNA reads TGCGCCAGCAGCTTGGTATTCTCTGGGGCCAACGTCCTGACTTTC. Encoded protein: CASSLVFSGANVLTF.

This clone occurred once. This chain joins TRBV4-2 and TRBJ2-1; D is perhaps TRBD2 (6 bases). Trimming cost V 1 base and J 9 bases, with 13 bases left between them. CDR1 and CDR2 from the germline V gene are LGHNA and YNFKEQ. CDR3 size: 14 residues. Here the CDR3 reads CASSQGTAGTEQFF. The CDR3 region has the DNA TGTGCCAGCAGCCAAGGGACCGCGGGGACTGAGCAGTTCTTC.

This chain links TRBV5-4 with TRBJ2-5; D might be TRBD2 (5 bases). This CDR3 is built from 14 residues. V shed 3 bases and J shed 5 bases, with 14 bases lying between them. The germline CDR1 and CDR2 sequences are SGHNT and YYREEE (reference sequence). CDR3 nucleotide sequence: TGTGCCAGCAGCTCGACTCTAGCATGGGAGACCCAGTACTTC. Translating it yields CASSSTLAWETQYF.

V gene TRBV4-1 combines with J gene TRBJ1-1, with a tentative D call TRBD1 (5 bases). Germline V gives CDR1 MGHRA, CDR2 YSYEKL. V was shortened by 5 bases and J by 5 bases, with 18 bases between the two germline ends. The CDR3 consists of 15 residues. CDR3 sequence: CASSGAAGLGTEAFF. In DNA, the CDR3 is TGCGCCAGCAGCGGGGCGGCGGGGCTGGGGACTGAAGCTTTCTTT.

The rearrangement joins TRBV7-8 to TRBJ2-2; the match to TRBD1 covers 9 bases. In germline, CDR1 is SGHVS, CDR2 FQNEAQ. V trimming: 5 bases; J trimming: 6 bases; junction bases outside the gene matches: 10. The CDR3 spans 16 residues. This CDR3 reads CASSQVRDRAPGELFF. The DNA of the CDR3 is TGTGCCAGCAGCCAAGTCCGGGACAGGGCCCCCGGGGAGCTGTTTTTT.

The chain employs TRBV9 and TRBJ2-7; unclear D gene. This CDR3 contains 14 residues. V was clipped by 1 base and J by 5 bases, with 13 bases between them. CDR1 is SGDLS and CDR2 is YYNGEE in the germline V gene. CDR3 sequence (DNA): TGTGCCAGCAGCGTAACCCCTAGTTCCCACGAGCAGTACTTC. It specifies CASSVTPSSHEQYF.

The chain joins TRBV29-1 to TRBJ2-6; no reliable D call. Germline V CDR1 and CDR2: SQVTM, ANQGSEA. This CDR3 is built from 12 residues. V shed 6 bases and J shed 2 bases, with 5 bases lying between them. CDR3 nucleotides: TGCAGCGTACAAGCTGGGGCCAACGTCCTGACTTTC. This sequence encodes CSVQAGANVLTF.

The chain recombines TRBV27 with TRBJ1-1, with D perhaps matching TRBD1 (5 bases). Germline values: CDR1 MNHEY, CDR2 SMNVEV (reference sequence). Trimming took off 11 bases at V and 4 bases at J, with 17 bases between the two ends. This CDR3 region has 13 residues. The DNA for the CDR3 is TGTGCCCCAGGGTGGGATCGGGTCACTGAAGCTTTCTTT. Protein product: CAPGWDRVTEAFF.

The gene calls are TRBV5-1 and TRBJ1-2, with 11 bases identical to TRBD1. Germline V gene sequence: CDR1 SGHRS, CDR2 YFSETQ. The V gene end was trimmed by 4 bases and the J gene end by 4 bases; junction bases not matched to a gene: 6. The CDR3 covers 15 residues. The CDR3 DNA reads as TGCGCCAGCAGCGACCGGACAGGGGGCGGCTATGGCTACACCTTC. Translating gives CASSDRTGGGYGYTF.

The sample holds one count of this clone. This chain uses TRBV6-5 with TRBJ2-3; 10 bases match TRBD2. V gave up 7 bases and J gave up 1 base; unmatched junction bases: 5. Germline V gene data show CDR1 as MNHEY and CDR2 as SVGAGI. The CDR3 length is 15 residues. CDR3 DNA sequence: TGTGCCAGCAATGTAGCGGGAGGAGGCACAGATACGCAGTATTTT. This encodes CASNVAGGGTDTQYF.

The chain employs TRBV19 and TRBJ2-1, with a weak D call TRBD2 (5 bases). Germline loops: CDR1 LNHDA, CDR2 SQIVND (reference sequence). The CDR3 runs to 13 residues. V lost 7 bases and J lost 8, with 15 bases in between. CDR3 coding DNA: TGTGCCAGTACCACTAGGGTAGCCGATGAGCAGTTCTTC. Translating gives CASTTRVADEQFF. The full variable domain, completed using reference TRBV19 and TRBJ2-1, is DGGITQSPKYLFRKEGQNVTLSCEQNLNHDAMYWYRQDPGQGLRLIYYSQIVNDFQKGDIAEGYSVSREKKESFPLTVTSAQKNPTAFYLCASTTRVADEQFFGPGTRLTVL.

A note on this clone: Other DNA sequences in this specimen translate into the identical CDR3. The rearrangement links TRBV7-9 to TRBJ2-3; possibly TRBD1 for D (5 bases). Trimming left V 0 bases short and J 3 bases short, with 7 bases between. There are 14 residues in the CDR3. Germline values: CDR1 SEHNR, CDR2 FQNEAQ (reference sequence). The CDR3 loop reads CASSLAGLTDTQYF. The CDR3 region has the DNA TGTGCCAGCAGCTTAGCGGGGCTGACAGATACGCAGTATTTT.

This sequence joins TRBV28 and TRBJ2-7, with no clear D. This CDR3 is built from 12 residues. The V end lost 2 bases, the J end lost 1 base, and 3 bases lay between the germline ends. Germline V gives CDR1 MDHEN, CDR2 SYDVKM. In nucleotides, the CDR3 is TGTGCCAGCAGTTTACAGTCCTACGAGCAGTACTTC. This codes for CASSLQSYEQYF.

J is TRBJ1-5 and V is TRBV30; 11 bases map to TRBD1. Germline-derived CDR1 and CDR2 are GTSNPN and SVGIG (reference sequence). This CDR3 is built from 16 residues. Losses at the gene ends were 4 bases for V and 5 bases for J; bases not matched to a gene: 10. CDR3 bases: TGTGCCTGGAAGTCCTCGGGACAGGGGGGACATCAGCCCCAGCATTTT. Amino acids: CAWKSSGQGGHQPQHF.

The rearrangement links TRBV6-6 to TRBJ2-7; maybe TRBD1 (5 bases). Germline V lookup: CDR1 MNHNY, CDR2 SVGAGI (reference sequence). Trimming left V 2 bases short and J 3 bases short, with 11 bases between. This CDR3 has 14 residues. The CDR3 region is CASSYAVQGYEQYF. CDR3 nucleotide sequence: TGTGCCAGCAGTTACGCGGTGCAGGGCTACGAGCAGTACTTC.

V gene TRBV21-1 combines with J gene TRBJ2-3; the table's D call, TRBD1, has no DNA check behind it. TRBV21-1 is a pseudogene segment. This CDR3 is built from 21 residues. CDR3 region: CASSKVDGAGRRTPGTDTQYF. In nucleotides, the CDR3 is TGTGCCAGCAGCAAAGTTGATGGGGCCGGTAGGCGGACCCCAGGCACAGATACGCAGTATTTT.

The V and J genes are TRBV25-1 and TRBJ2-3, with 9 bases fitting TRBD2. Germline CDR1 MGHDK, CDR2 SYGVNS. This CDR3 region has 16 residues. After removal of 2 bases from V and 1 base from J, the junction contained 4 bases not matched to a gene. As DNA, the CDR3 is TGTGCCAGCAGTGAAGATTTAGCGGGAGGCACAGATACGCAGTATTTT. This sequence encodes CASSEDLAGGTDTQYF.